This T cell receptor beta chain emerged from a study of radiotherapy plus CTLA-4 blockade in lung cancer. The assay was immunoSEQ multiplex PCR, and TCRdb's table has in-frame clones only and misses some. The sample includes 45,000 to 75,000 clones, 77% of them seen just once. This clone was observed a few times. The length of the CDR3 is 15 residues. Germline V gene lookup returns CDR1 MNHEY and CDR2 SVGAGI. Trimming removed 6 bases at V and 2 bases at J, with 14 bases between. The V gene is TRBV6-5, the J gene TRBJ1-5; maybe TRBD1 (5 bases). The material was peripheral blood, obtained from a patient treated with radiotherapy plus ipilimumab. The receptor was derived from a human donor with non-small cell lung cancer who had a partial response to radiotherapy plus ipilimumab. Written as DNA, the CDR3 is TGTGCCAGCAGGCCAGGGTGGACGGGCAATCAGCCCCAGCATTTT. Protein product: CASRPGWTGNQPQHF.